Reported below is one T cell receptor beta chain. The antigen remains undetermined. CDR1 and CDR2 (germline): KGHSH, LQKENI. Trimming pared 2 bases from V and 1 base from J, leaving 8 bases between. The CDR3 has 14 amino acids. The data were taken from a study of cytomegalovirus exposure and HLA in healthy donors. About the research overall: From HLA-typed donors, an early data release held roughly 80 million unique TCRs.

General observations from the study: A later analysis linked a missense variant in DCLRE1C to the trimming of TCR beta V and J genes. The authors later found TCR association rates varying by HLA locus, with DRB1 most and HLA-C fewest.

PCR used 60 Vbeta primers and 13 Jbeta primers. Assay used: immunoSEQ multiplex PCR; TCRdb lists only in-frame clones, some missing. The repertoire holds some 190,000 clones, 75% to 90% seen once, with 1.2% in the top ten. Donors were nominally healthy when sampled, though unrecorded immune exposures were likely. The clonotype comes from a boy between 2 and 15 years old in good health and CMV-seronegative. What was sequenced was PBMCs. This sequence joins TRBV18 and TRBJ1-1; the D is unclear. The CDR3 DNA follows: TGTGCCAGCTCACCAGACCAGGAGAACACTGAAGCTTTCTTT. It yields the protein CASSPDQENTEAFF. The whole variable domain, filled in from reference TRBV18 and TRBJ1-1, reads NAGVMQNPRHLVRRRGQEARLRCSPMKGHSHVYWYRQLPEEGLKFMVYLQKENIIDESGMPKERFSAEFPKEGPSILRIQQVVRGDSAAYFCASSPDQENTEAFFGQGTRLTVV.